This T cell receptor beta chain was recovered during a study of cytomegalovirus exposure and HLA in healthy donors. Study overall: In a later analysis, it was reported that the roughly 120 validation repertoires had been produced on the same platform as the 500 to 850 repertoires belonging to the first cohort. Whole-study results and caveats: Listed as cytomegalovirus-associated were 150 to 200 TCR beta chains. Among the CMV-associated chains, three were confirmed in vitro as specific for CMV antigens. Using the classifier, cytomegalovirus status was reportedly diagnosed with high specificity and sensitivity.

This CDR3 contains 16 residues. V lost 1 base and J lost 0, with 13 bases in between. Germline CDR1 is SQVTM and CDR2 is ANQGSEA. This clone showed up just once. Its antigen is currently unknown. The table came from immunoSEQ multiplex PCR; TCRdb's copy has only in-frame clones and leaves some out. Here the sample spans a few hundred thousand clones, 75% to 90% being singletons. The TCR originated in a woman aged 18 to 35 in good health and CMV-seronegative. Sequenced material: PBMCs. The chain joins TRBV29-1 to TRBJ1-3; D gene unclear. The CDR3 DNA reads as TGCAGCGTTGAAGGGCTGGCTGTTAACTCTGGAAACACCATATATTTT. Its translation is CSVEGLAVNSGNTIYF.